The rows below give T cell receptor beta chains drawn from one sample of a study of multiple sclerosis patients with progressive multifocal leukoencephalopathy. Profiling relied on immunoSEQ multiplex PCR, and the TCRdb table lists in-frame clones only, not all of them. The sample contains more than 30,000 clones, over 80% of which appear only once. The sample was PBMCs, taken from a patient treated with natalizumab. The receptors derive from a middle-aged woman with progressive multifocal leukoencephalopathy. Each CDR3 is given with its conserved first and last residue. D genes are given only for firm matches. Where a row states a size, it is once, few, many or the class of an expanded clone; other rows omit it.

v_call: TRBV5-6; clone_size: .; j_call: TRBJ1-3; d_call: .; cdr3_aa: CASSLGWGAMAGNTIYF; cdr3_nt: TGTGCCAGCAGCTTGGGGTGGGGCGCCATGGCTGGAAACACCATATATTTT
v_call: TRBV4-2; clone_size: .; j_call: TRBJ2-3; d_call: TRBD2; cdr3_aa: CASSQESRGGLADTQYF; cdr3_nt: TGTGCCAGCAGCCAAGAGAGCCGGGGGGGCCTCGCAGATACGCAGTATTTT
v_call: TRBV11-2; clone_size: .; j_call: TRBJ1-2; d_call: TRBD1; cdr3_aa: CASSLGTGNYGYTF; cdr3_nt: TGTGCCAGCAGCCTCGGGACAGGGAACTATGGCTACACCTTC
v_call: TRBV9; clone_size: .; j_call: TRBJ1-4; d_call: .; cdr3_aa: CASSVGAISGEKLFF; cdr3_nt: TGTGCCAGCAGCGTAGGGGCGATCTCCGGCGAAAAACTGTTTTTT
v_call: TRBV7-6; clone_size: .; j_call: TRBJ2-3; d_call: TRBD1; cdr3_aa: CASTTGGRTDTQYF; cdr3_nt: TGTGCCAGCACCACAGGGGGGCGGACAGATACGCAGTATTTT
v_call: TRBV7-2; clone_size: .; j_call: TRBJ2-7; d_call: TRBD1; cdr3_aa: CASSSGTGGFEQYF; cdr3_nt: TGTGCCAGCAGCAGCGGGACAGGGGGTTTCGAGCAGTACTTC
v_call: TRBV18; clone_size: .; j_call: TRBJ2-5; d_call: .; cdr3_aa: CASSDRSVETQYF; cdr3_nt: TGTGCCAGTTCAGACAGATCCGTAGAGACCCAGTACTTC
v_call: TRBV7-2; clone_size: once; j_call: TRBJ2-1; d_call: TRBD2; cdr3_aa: CASSSWTSGNNEQFF; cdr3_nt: TGTGCCAGCAGCTCCTGGACTAGCGGAAACAATGAGCAGTTCTTC
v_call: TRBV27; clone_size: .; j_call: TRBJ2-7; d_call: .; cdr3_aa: CASSNGGWYEQYF; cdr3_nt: TGTGCCAGCAGTAACGGGGGTTGGTACGAGCAGTACTTC
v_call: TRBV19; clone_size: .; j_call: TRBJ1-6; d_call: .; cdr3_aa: CASSMTRPGGSPLHF; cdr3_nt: TGTGCCAGTAGTATGACACGGCCAGGAGGTTCGCCCCTCCACTTT
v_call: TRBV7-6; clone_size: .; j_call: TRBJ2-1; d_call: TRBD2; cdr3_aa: CASSTGGRASYEQFF; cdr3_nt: TGTGCCAGCTCTACGGGCGGGAGGGCCTCCTATGAGCAGTTCTTC
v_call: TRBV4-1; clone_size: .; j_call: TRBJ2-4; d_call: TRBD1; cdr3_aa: CASSLPGQEVQYF; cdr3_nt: TGCGCCAGCAGCTTACCGGGACAGGAGGTTCAGTACTTT
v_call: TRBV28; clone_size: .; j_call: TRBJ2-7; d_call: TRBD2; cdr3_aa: CASSPPRGRASSYEQYF; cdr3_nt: TGTGCCAGCAGTCCTCCCCGGGGGAGGGCGAGCTCCTACGAGCAGTACTTC
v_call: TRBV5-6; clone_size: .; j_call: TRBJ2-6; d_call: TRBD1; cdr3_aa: CASSYDRVWSGANVLTF; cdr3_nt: TGTGCCAGCAGCTATGACAGGGTCTGGTCTGGGGCCAACGTCCTGACTTTC
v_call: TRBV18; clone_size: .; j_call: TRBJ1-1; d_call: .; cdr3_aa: CASSSWGAGNTEAFF; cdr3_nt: TGTGCCAGCTCGTCCTGGGGGGCAGGGAACACTGAAGCTTTCTTT
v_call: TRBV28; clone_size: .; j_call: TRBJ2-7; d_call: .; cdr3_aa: CASRLTGYLYEQYF; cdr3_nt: TGTGCCAGCAGACTGACAGGCTACCTCTACGAGCAGTACTTC